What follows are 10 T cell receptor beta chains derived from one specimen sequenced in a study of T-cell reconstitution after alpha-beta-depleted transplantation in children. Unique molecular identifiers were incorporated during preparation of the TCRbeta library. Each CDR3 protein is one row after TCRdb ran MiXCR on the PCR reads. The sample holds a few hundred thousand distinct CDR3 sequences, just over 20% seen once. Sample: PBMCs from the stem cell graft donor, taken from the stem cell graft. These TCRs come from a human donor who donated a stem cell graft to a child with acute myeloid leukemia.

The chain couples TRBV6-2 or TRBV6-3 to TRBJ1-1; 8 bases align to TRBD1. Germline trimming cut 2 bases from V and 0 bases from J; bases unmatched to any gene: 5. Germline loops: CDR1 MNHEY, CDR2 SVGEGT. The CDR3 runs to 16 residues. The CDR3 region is CASSYRQGAVNTEAFF. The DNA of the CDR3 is TGTGCCAGCAGTTACCGGCAGGGGGCCGTGAACACTGAAGCTTTCTTT.

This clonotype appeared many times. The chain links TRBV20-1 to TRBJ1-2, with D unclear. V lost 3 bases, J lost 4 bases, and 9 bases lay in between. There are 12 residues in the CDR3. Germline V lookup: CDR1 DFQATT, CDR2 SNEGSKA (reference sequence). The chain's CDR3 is CSASRAAYGYTF. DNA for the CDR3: TGCAGTGCTAGTCGGGCAGCCTATGGCTACACCTTC.

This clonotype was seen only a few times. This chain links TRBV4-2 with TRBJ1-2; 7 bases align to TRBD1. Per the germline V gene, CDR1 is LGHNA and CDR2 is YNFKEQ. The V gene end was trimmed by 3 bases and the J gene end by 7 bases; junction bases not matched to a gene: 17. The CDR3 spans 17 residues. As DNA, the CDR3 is TGTGCCAGCAGCCAGTCTGTCGAGACAGGGCCCCTGCGTGGCTACACCTTC. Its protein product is CASSQSVETGPLRGYTF.

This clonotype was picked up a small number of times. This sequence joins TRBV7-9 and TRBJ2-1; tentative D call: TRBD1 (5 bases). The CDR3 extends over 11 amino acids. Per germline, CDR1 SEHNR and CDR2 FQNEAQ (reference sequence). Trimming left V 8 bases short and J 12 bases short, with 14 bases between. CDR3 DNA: TGTGCCAGCCGGAGCAGGGAAAGGCAGTTCTTC. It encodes CASRSRERQFF. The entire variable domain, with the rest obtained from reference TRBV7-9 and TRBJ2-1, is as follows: DTGVSQNPRHKITKRGQNVTFRCDPISEHNRLYWYRQTLGQGPEFLTYFQNEAQLEKSRLLSDRFSAERPKGSFSTLEIQRTEQGDSAMYLCASRSRERQFFGPGTRLTVL.

The CDR3 is CSARKSSYEQYF. The CDR3 nucleotides read TGCAGTGCTAGAAAAAGCTCCTACGAGCAGTACTTC. The chain joins TRBV20-1 to TRBJ2-7, with no clear D. The CDR3 covers 12 residues. The V end was cut by 2 bases, the J end by 0 bases, with 5 bases between. Germline V gene data show CDR1 as DFQATT and CDR2 as SNEGSKA (reference sequence).

This chain's CDR3 is CASTLGLVGETQYF. The CDR3 DNA reads as TGTGCCAGCACCCTAGGACTAGTCGGCGAGACCCAGTACTTC. The V call is TRBV7-2, the J call TRBJ2-5; 7 positions match TRBD2. After removal of 7 bases from V and 5 bases from J, the junction contained 10 bases not matched to a gene. CDR1 is SGHTA, CDR2 FQGNSA, per germline. This CDR3 spans 14 amino acids. The full variable domain, completed using reference TRBV7-2 and TRBJ2-5, is GAGVSQSPSNKVTEKGKDVELRCDPISGHTALYWYRQSLGQGLEFLIYFQGNSAPDKSGLPSDRFSAERTGGSVSTLTIQRTQQEDSAVYLCASTLGLVGETQYFGPGTRLLVL.

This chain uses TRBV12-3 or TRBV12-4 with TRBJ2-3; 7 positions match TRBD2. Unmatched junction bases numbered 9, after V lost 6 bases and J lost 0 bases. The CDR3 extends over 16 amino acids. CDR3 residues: CASSPPASGSTDTQYF. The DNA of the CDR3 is TGTGCCAGCAGCCCCCCCGCTAGCGGAAGCACAGATACGCAGTATTTT.

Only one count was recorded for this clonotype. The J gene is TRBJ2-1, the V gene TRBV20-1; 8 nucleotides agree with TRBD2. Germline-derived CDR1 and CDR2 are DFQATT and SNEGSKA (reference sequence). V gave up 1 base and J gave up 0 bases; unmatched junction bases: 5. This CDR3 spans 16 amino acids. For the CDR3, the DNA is TGCAGTGCTAGAGTACTAGCGGCTAGCTCCTACAATGAGCAGTTCTTC. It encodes CSARVLAASSYNEQFF.

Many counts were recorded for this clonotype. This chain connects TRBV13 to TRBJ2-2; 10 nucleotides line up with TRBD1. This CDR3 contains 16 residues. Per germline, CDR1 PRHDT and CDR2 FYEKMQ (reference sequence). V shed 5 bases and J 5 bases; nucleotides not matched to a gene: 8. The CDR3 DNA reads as TGTGCCAGCAGCCCTACGACAGGGGGCGTTACCGGGGAGCTGTTTTTT. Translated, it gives CASSPTTGGVTGELFF.

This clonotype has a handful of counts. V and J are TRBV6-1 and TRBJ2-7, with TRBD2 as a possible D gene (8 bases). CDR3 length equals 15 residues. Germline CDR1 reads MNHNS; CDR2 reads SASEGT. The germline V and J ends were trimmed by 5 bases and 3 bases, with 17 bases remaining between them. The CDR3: CASSTGGAGGYEQYF. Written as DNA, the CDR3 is TGTGCCAGCAGTACCGGGGGGGCAGGGGGCTACGAGCAGTACTTC.